The 28 T cell receptor beta chains below come from one sample, sequenced in a study of monozygotic twins with inflammatory bowel disease. One entry per CDR3 protein, without DNA, is what TCRdb gives after re-calling the 5' RACE reads. Recorded for this sample: under 200,000 distinct CDR3 sequences. The specimen sequenced was blood. The origin of the receptors is a human donor with ulcerative colitis or Crohn's disease, or a healthy co-twin of an affected twin (not recorded which).

CDR3 in amino acids: CASSVGPAYQETQYF. This chain uses TRBV9 with TRBJ2-5. The germline V gene encodes CDR1 SGDLS and CDR2 YYNGEE. The CDR3 covers 15 residues.

This sequence joins TRBV7-6 and TRBJ1-2; TCRdb's D call, TRBD1, is unchecked because there is no DNA. CDR1 is SGHVS and CDR2 is FNYEAQ in the germline V gene. There are 14 residues in the CDR3. CDR3 loop: CASSEDGTGLGYTF.

This chain uses TRBV9 with TRBJ2-7. Germline V gene lookup returns CDR1 SGDLS and CDR2 YYNGEE. This CDR3 is 14 amino acids long. CDR3 region: CASSVAPDSYEQYF.

The J gene is TRBJ2-3, the V gene TRBV7-3. Germline-derived CDR1 and CDR2 are SGHTA and FQGTGA. CDR3 length equals 12 residues. The CDR3 protein is CASSLPGGTQYF.

This sequence joins TRBV7-9 and TRBJ2-3. The CDR3 runs 15 residues. CDR1 is SEHNR, CDR2 FQNEAQ, per germline (reference sequence). CDR3 amino acids: CADTSVSQSTDTQYF.

The chain is built from TRBV7-8 and TRBJ2-1; TCRdb's assignment of TRBD1 cannot be checked, as there is no DNA. CDR1 is SGHVS and CDR2 is FQNEAQ in the germline V gene. This CDR3 is 17 amino acids long. The CDR3 region is CASSHTHLPGGDNEQFF.

The J gene is TRBJ2-3, the V gene TRBV10-1; TCRdb's D gene call, TRBD2, goes unchecked for lack of DNA. This CDR3 comprises 17 residues. CDR1 WNHNN and CDR2 SYGVQD come from the germline V gene (reference sequence). The CDR3 loop is CASSDRGLASSTDTQYF.

The chain uses TRBV10-3 and TRBJ2-3; absent DNA, TCRdb's TRBD2 call cannot be checked. The CDR3 contains 19 residues. Germline loops: CDR1 ENHRY, CDR2 SYGVKD. Here the CDR3 reads CAISELPPGLAANSGTQYF.

The chain recombines TRBV7-9 with TRBJ1-4; without DNA, the TCRdb call of TRBD1 cannot be checked. The CDR3 sequence is 15 residues long. Germline CDR1 reads SEHNR; CDR2 reads FQNEAQ (reference sequence). The CDR3 is CASSPWEWGNEKLFF.

The rearrangement links TRBV5-5 to TRBJ2-7; absent DNA, TCRdb's TRBD1 call cannot be checked. Germline V gene sequence: CDR1 SGHKS, CDR2 YYEKEE (reference sequence). The CDR3 has 15 residues. The CDR3 is CASSLEQGYTYEQYF.

The chain is built from TRBV5-4 and TRBJ1-5. There are 16 residues in the CDR3. CDR1 is SGHNT and CDR2 is YYREEE in the germline V gene (reference sequence). The CDR3 protein is CASSDGPMPGNQPQHF.

The genes are TRBV7-2 and TRBJ2-7; TCRdb reports TRBD2, a call that lacks DNA to check it against. Germline CDR1 is SGHTA and CDR2 is FQGNSA. This CDR3 has 14 residues. The CDR3 here is CASSLGVAWYEQYF. Full variable domain (rest looked up from reference TRBV7-2 and TRBJ2-7): GAGVSQSPSNKVTEKGKDVELRCDPISGHTALYWYRQSLGQGLEFLIYFQGNSAPDKSGLPSDRFSAERTGGSVSTLTIQRTQQEDSAVYLCASSLGVAWYEQYFGPGTRLTVT.

The chain recombines TRBV10-2 with TRBJ2-1; the TCRdb D gene call, TRBD2, has no DNA to confirm it. CDR1 is WSHSY and CDR2 is SAAADI in the germline V gene. The CDR3 contains 17 residues. This CDR3 is CASSEFWASGRSDEQFF.

The J gene is TRBJ2-1, the V gene TRBV20-1; TCRdb selects TRBD2, and the lack of DNA leaves this call unchecked. CDR1 is DFQATT and CDR2 is SNEGSKA in the germline V gene (reference sequence). CDR3 length: 17 amino acids. The CDR3 reads CSASPRRGTSGIGEQFF.

The chain recombines TRBV7-3 with TRBJ2-2; absent DNA, TCRdb's TRBD2 call cannot be checked. Germline V gene sequence: CDR1 SGHTA, CDR2 FQGTGA. This CDR3 region has 13 residues. The CDR3 loop is CASTATPGGELFF.

The genes are TRBV7-3 and TRBJ1-5. Germline lookup yields CDR1 SGHTA and CDR2 FQGTGA. CDR3 length: 16 amino acids. The CDR3 loop reads CASSLTSQKANQPQHF.

The J gene is TRBJ2-5, the V gene TRBV10-3; the D call of TRBD2 rests on TCRdb alone, since no DNA is present to check it. Germline values: CDR1 ENHRY, CDR2 SYGVKD. The CDR3 contains 18 residues. The CDR3 here is CAISGKVLAGSIQETQYF.

This rearrangement joins TRBV21-1 to TRBJ2-3; TCRdb's D gene call, TRBD1, goes unchecked for lack of DNA. TRBV21-1 is flagged as a pseudogene. This CDR3 spans 17 amino acids. This chain's CDR3 is CASSKAKGGSCTDTQYF.

The genes are TRBV9 and TRBJ2-5; TCRdb reports TRBD2, a call that lacks DNA to check it against. The CDR3 runs 15 residues. CDR1 is SGDLS and CDR2 is YYNGEE in the germline V gene. Here the CDR3 reads CASSVLREEGETQYF.

The V gene is TRBV5-1, the J gene TRBJ1-4; the TCRdb D gene call, TRBD1, has no DNA to confirm it. CDR3 length equals 18 residues. Germline V lookup: CDR1 SGHRS, CDR2 YFSETQ. This CDR3 is CASSLAVGQGKTNEKLFF.

The chain has TRBV12-3 or TRBV12-4 and TRBJ1-4. The CDR3 runs to 11 residues. The CDR3 is CASSLREKLFF.

V is TRBV9 and J is TRBJ1-3. The CDR3 has 15 amino acids. Germline CDR1 and CDR2: SGDLS and YYNGEE. CDR3: CASSVDGSSGNTIYF.

V and J are TRBV5-1 and TRBJ1-6. This CDR3 has 14 amino acids. The germline V gene has CDR1 SGHRS and CDR2 YFSETQ. The CDR3 sequence: CASSYDGSNSPLHF.

The chain joins TRBV6-5 to TRBJ2-7. The germline V gene has CDR1 MNHEY and CDR2 SVGAGI. There are 15 residues in the CDR3. This CDR3 reads CASSYSGQARYEQYF.

The chain couples TRBV5-1 to TRBJ2-7. This CDR3 is 15 amino acids long. Germline CDR1 and CDR2: SGHRS and YFSETQ. The chain's CDR3 is CASSFGQLNSYEQYF.

The chain is built from TRBV5-4 and TRBJ2-7; the D call of TRBD1 rests on TCRdb alone, since no DNA is present to check it. CDR3 size: 13 residues. Germline values: CDR1 SGHNT, CDR2 YYREEE (reference sequence). The CDR3 sequence: CASSSGTDYEQYF.

This chain links TRBV7-3 with TRBJ1-1. The CDR3 length is 12 residues. Germline V gene lookup returns CDR1 SGHTA and CDR2 FQGTGA. The CDR3 region is CASSLTFAEAFF. The complete variable domain, with remaining parts taken from reference TRBV7-3 and TRBJ1-1, reads GAGVSQTPSNKVTEKGKYVELRCDPISGHTALYWYRQSLGQGPEFLIYFQGTGAADDSGLPNDRFFAVRPEGSVSTLKIQRTERGDSAVYLCASSLTFAEAFFGQGTRLTVV.

The rearrangement links TRBV27 to TRBJ1-2. Germline V lookup: CDR1 MNHEY, CDR2 SMNVEV (reference sequence). There are 12 residues in the CDR3. CDR3 region: CASSSAVGGYTF.